Below are 10 T cell receptor beta chains sequenced from a single sample in a study of shared clonotypes between healthy human individuals. Repertoires were generated with immunoSEQ multiplex PCR, while TCRdb's copy carries only in-frame clones and drops some. Of more than 2 million clones listed, roughly 95% are singletons. Naivety among CD8 cells was defined by CD45RO negativity and positive CCR7 selection, thereby excluding terminally differentiated effector memory CD45RA+ cells. The sequenced sample was naive CD8+ T cells sorted from blood. The receptor set was obtained from a man aged 18 to 29 in good health.

The V and J genes are TRBV28 and TRBJ2-7; no definite D call. The V gene's germline CDR1 is MDHEN and CDR2 SYDVKM. Trimming removed 5 bases at V and 4 bases at J, with 21 bases between. This CDR3 region has 16 residues. The DNA of the CDR3 is TGTGCCAGCAGTCCCTCGACCCGGTTGACATTGTACGAGCAGTACTTC. This translates into CASSPSTRLTLYEQYF.

This rearrangement joins TRBV6-1 to TRBJ2-7; D not certain. The CDR3 is 15 amino acids. Trimming removed 5 bases from V and 2 bases from J, with 16 bases in between. CDR1 is MNHNS and CDR2 is SASEGT in the germline V gene. CDR3 sequence reads: CASSSRSGGAYEQYF. CDR3 nucleotides: TGTGCCAGCAGTAGCAGGTCAGGTGGGGCCTACGAGCAGTACTTC.

The chain joins TRBV2 to TRBJ2-7; 9 bases align to TRBD1. The germline gives CDR1 SNHLY, CDR2 FYNNEI. The CDR3 has 17 amino acids. V dropped 6 bases and J dropped 7; count of bases not matched to a gene: 19. The CDR3 nucleotides read TGTGCCAGCAGGAATCCTCGGACAGGGGCCTTGCCTGGGGAGCAGTACTTC. Residues: CASRNPRTGALPGEQYF.

V and J are TRBV9 and TRBJ2-1, with 8 positions matching TRBD2. Germline CDR1 and CDR2: SGDLS and YYNGEE. V gave up 3 bases and J gave up 7 bases; unmatched junction bases: 6. CDR3 length: 14 residues. In DNA, the CDR3 is TGTGCCAGCAGCGCCGCAGCGGGGGCTAATGAGCAGTTCTTC. This encodes CASSAAAGANEQFF.

This clone was seen just once. The chain employs TRBV5-1 and TRBJ2-5; D is perhaps TRBD1 (5 bases). V lost 6 bases and J 5 bases, leaving 17 bases between the germline ends. Per the germline V gene, CDR1 is SGHRS and CDR2 is YFSETQ. This CDR3 has 14 amino acids. CDR3 nucleotides: TGCGCCAGCACTGACAGAGCCCTTGGGGAGACCCAGTACTTC. It translates to CASTDRALGETQYF.

CDR3 coding DNA: TGTGCCAGCAGGGCGCGGACAGCCTACGAGCAGTACTTC. Amino acid sequence: CASRARTAYEQYF. J is TRBJ2-7 and V is TRBV28, with a tentative D call TRBD1 (6 bases). Trimming stripped 6 bases from V and 2 bases from J, with 11 bases between. The length of the CDR3 is 13 residues. CDR1 is MDHEN, CDR2 SYDVKM, per germline.

The CDR3 here is CASSTASGTGTLYEQYF. The CDR3 nucleotides are TGTGCCAGCAGCACAGCTTCGGGGACAGGGACCCTCTACGAGCAGTACTTC. The J gene is TRBJ2-7, the V gene TRBV7-9; 9 positions agree with TRBD1. Unmatched junction bases numbered 14, after V lost 5 bases and J lost 3 bases. The germline V gene encodes CDR1 SEHNR and CDR2 FQNEAQ (reference sequence). The CDR3 has 17 residues.

This clone has a single count. This chain joins TRBV19 and TRBJ2-7; D gene unclear. The CDR3 has 14 residues. V lost 5 bases and J lost 1, with 12 bases in between. Germline CDR1 LNHDA, CDR2 SQIVND (reference sequence). In DNA form, the CDR3 reads TGTGCCAGTAGTGCCGGTGGCATATCCTACGAGCAGTACTTC. This translates into CASSAGGISYEQYF. The entire variable domain, with the rest obtained from reference TRBV19 and TRBJ2-7, is as follows: DGGITQSPKYLFRKEGQNVTLSCEQNLNHDAMYWYRQDPGQGLRLIYYSQIVNDFQKGDIAEGYSVSREKKESFPLTVTSAQKNPTAFYLCASSAGGISYEQYFGPGTRLTVT.

The V and J genes are TRBV28 and TRBJ2-5, with a weak D call TRBD2 (5 bases). From germline, CDR1 is MDHEN and CDR2 SYDVKM. With 6 bases removed from V and 4 bases from J, the gap between germline ends came to 15 bases. CDR3 size: 14 residues. DNA for the CDR3: TGTGCCAGCAGACTAGAACTGGAGTTAGAGACCCAGTACTTC. Its translation is CASRLELELETQYF.

The chain joins TRBV6-5 to TRBJ2-2, with 7 nucleotides matching TRBD1. Germline values: CDR1 MNHEY, CDR2 SVGAGI. The CDR3 has 14 amino acids. Losses at the gene ends were 6 bases for V and 4 bases for J; bases not matched to a gene: 5. The CDR3 sequence: CASSVTGATGELFF. CDR3 bases: TGTGCCAGCAGCGTAACAGGGGCCACCGGGGAGCTGTTTTTT.